The T cell receptor (beta chain) under discussion was sequenced for a study of T-cell memory formation after mild COVID-19 (dated by TCRdb to the early 2020s). A note on the overall study: TCR sequence clusters from the two donors were found to be largely donor specific. Two young, previously healthy adult volunteers, one female and one male, were included in the cohort. In a couple of donors, T-cell clones that expanded and contracted after mild COVID-19 were followed by sequencing TCRalpha and TCRbeta repertoires longitudinally. Broad study findings and their caveats: SARS-CoV-2 specificity of the second-wave clones peaking on day 37 was not confirmed. The study covered only a couple of mild cases, and larger cohorts including severe cases with pre-infection samples were considered necessary. Contracting CD4+ clones were located mainly in the CM and EM memory subsets, whereas CD8+ clones were found to be enriched in EMRA. The detection of some responding clones in pre-infection memory suggests that pre-existing cross-reactive memory T cells joined the SARS-CoV-2 response. Clones contracting from day 15 to 85 had balanced CD4/CD8 phenotypes, while a second wave expanding from day 15 to 37 was biased towards CD4+.

Ficoll-Paque density gradient centrifugation was the method used to isolate PBMCs. V lost 4 bases and J lost 2 bases; the stretch between them is 7 bases long. The CDR3 holds 13 amino acids from the cysteine to the phenylalanine. Only the CDR3 portion is preserved as DNA: 39 bases, with reading frame beginning at the first base. About this clonotype: There is no known antigen for this receptor. No base-level quality is on record; no much larger clone is a single base apart.

The listed sequencing device is Illumina NovaSeq 6000. cDNA libraries for TCRalpha and TCRbeta were prepared by 5'RACE using constant-segment primers, with sample barcodes and unique molecular identifiers added. Trizol reagent was used to extract RNA from every sample. Library amplification was performed in two PCR steps, and a second sample barcode and Illumina TruSeq adapters were introduced in the second step. Libraries were sequenced on an Illumina NovaSeq with 2 x 150 bp paired-end reads. In the authors' own workflow: The reads were demultiplexed and collapsed into UMI-guided consensus sequences using migec v1.2.7. Using mixcr v2.1.11, the UMI consensuses were aligned to TRA and TRB V and J templates and assembled into clonotypes. Expanded or contracted clonotypes were those called significant by both edgeR and NoisET, with noise models trained on biological replicates. For edgeR calls, the thresholds were a false discovery rate-adjusted p below 0.01 and a log2 fold-change of 1. As an exploratory analysis of dynamics, max-normalized trajectories of the 1000 most abundant clonotypes were examined with PCA combined with hierarchical clustering. Separately sequenced CD4+ and CD8+ repertoires were used to assign the CD4 or CD8 phenotype of responding clones. TCRdb redid the processing of the public reads, applying fastp at Q25 and MiXCR, and retained in-frame beta chains. Each CDR3 protein appears once, grouped with its most common genes and DNA. Clone size and V and J calls follow TCRdb, not the original study. The sample has fewer than 600,000 distinct CDR3 sequences on record, less than 25% of them singletons. The ten largest clones represent approximately 8% of the sample.

Sequences were obtained from PBMCs or a T cell subset sorted from them (not recorded which). This clonotype was obtained from an adult woman who had mild COVID-19 (a few samples of this study predate the infection). The sample titles of this study are shuffled in the database, so cell type and time point are left out; the donor was told from shared clones. In this chain, TRBV12-3 or TRBV12-4 is recombined with TRBJ2-3; the D gene cannot be named for sure. CDR3 loop: CASSSLITDTQYF. The DNA sequence follows: TGTGCCAGCAGTTCCCTTATCACAGATACGCAGTATTTT.